These 30 T cell receptor beta chains were sequenced from one sample in a study of blood T cell repertoires in COVID-19. TCRdb's table, derived via immunoSEQ multiplex PCR, lists solely in-frame clones and lacks some. The repertoire consists of 150,000 to 250,000 clones, with about 93% occurring once and the leading ten covering about 0.76%. Material: peripheral blood. The receptors were gathered from a man aged 30-40 years with COVID-19, enrolled during active disease.

The chain couples TRBV24-1 to TRBJ2-3; 13 nucleotides align to TRBD2. The V segment lost 5 bases and the J segment 5 bases; nucleotides outside the gene matches: 9. From germline, CDR1 is KGHDR and CDR2 SFDVKD. The CDR3 extends over 17 amino acids. CDR3 sequence: CATSAGQLAGGRDTQYF. DNA of the CDR3: TGTGCCACCAGTGCCGGACAACTAGCGGGGGGGCGAGATACGCAGTATTTT.

This chain connects TRBV5-1 to TRBJ2-1; D unclear. V dropped 0 bases and J dropped 8 bases, with 6 bases sitting between them. The germline V gene has CDR1 SGHRS and CDR2 YFSETQ. This CDR3 contains 12 residues. CDR3 in amino acids: CASSLGGHEQFF. DNA for the CDR3: TGCGCCAGCAGCTTGGGAGGTCATGAGCAGTTCTTC.

This sequence joins TRBV6-6 and TRBJ1-1, with a tentative D call TRBD1 (6 bases). Looked up from germline, CDR1 is MNHNY and CDR2 is SVGAGI (reference sequence). This CDR3 has 16 residues. Trimming removed 5 bases at V and 0 bases at J, with 16 bases between. The CDR3 bases are TGTGCCAGCAGTGCGACAGGATTTACCATGAACACTGAAGCTTTCTTT. It is translated as CASSATGFTMNTEAFF.

The chain couples TRBV6-4 to TRBJ1-5; 7 bases fit TRBD1. V lost 0 bases to trimming and J lost 0 bases; unmatched junction nucleotides: 5. The CDR3 loop spans 17 amino acids. The germline gives CDR1 MRHNA, CDR2 SNTAGT. CDR3 amino acids: CASSDSRDRLSNQPQHF. CDR3 nucleotide sequence: TGTGCCAGCAGTGACTCGCGGGACAGACTTAGCAATCAGCCCCAGCATTTT.

The V and J genes are TRBV10-3 and TRBJ1-2, with no clear D. Germline CDR1 reads ENHRY; CDR2 reads SYGVKD. The CDR3 length is 14 residues. With 3 bases removed from V and 0 bases from J, the gap between germline ends came to 8 bases. The CDR3 bases are TGTGCCATCAGTGATCGTGGAGCTAACTATGGCTACACCTTC. Translating gives CAISDRGANYGYTF.

The chain couples TRBV10-3 to TRBJ1-1; TRBD1 is a possible D gene (5 bases). Germline loops: CDR1 ENHRY, CDR2 SYGVKD. V gave up 8 bases and J gave up 5 bases, with 18 bases separating them. The CDR3 sequence is 14 residues long. The CDR3 region is CAIDPGGGRTEAFF. CDR3 coding DNA: TGTGCCATCGACCCTGGGGGGGGGAGGACTGAAGCTTTCTTT.

The chain uses TRBV18 and TRBJ2-1, with 10 bases identical to TRBD1. Germline V gene sequence: CDR1 KGHSH, CDR2 LQKENI. There are 15 residues in the CDR3. V shed 6 bases and J 4 bases; nucleotides not matched to a gene: 6. The CDR3 sequence is CASSYGTGAYNEQFF. The CDR3, as DNA: TGTGCCAGCTCGTACGGGACAGGGGCTTACAATGAGCAGTTCTTC.

The chain uses TRBV12-3 or TRBV12-4 and TRBJ1-2, with D perhaps matching TRBD1 (6 bases). Trimming stripped 2 bases from V and 7 bases from J, with 11 bases between. The CDR3 covers 13 residues. The DNA of the CDR3 is TGTGCCAGCAGTTTACAGGGGAAAGGTGGCTACACCTTC. Residues: CASSLQGKGGYTF.

The chain employs TRBV5-1 and TRBJ2-5, with 9 bases fitting TRBD1. Germline lookup yields CDR1 SGHRS and CDR2 YFSETQ. The trim removed 0 bases at V and 1 base at J, leaving 4 bases unmatched. This CDR3 has 16 residues. CDR3 DNA: TGCGCCAGCAGCTTGGCGGGACAGGGTCTCCAAGAGACCCAGTACTTC. Protein sequence: CASSLAGQGLQETQYF.

The gene calls are TRBV7-9 and TRBJ1-3; a weak D match, TRBD1 (5 bases). Germline assignment: CDR1 SEHNR and CDR2 FQNEAQ (reference sequence). CDR3 length: 16 amino acids. V was shortened by 4 bases and J by 0 bases, with 13 bases between the two germline ends. The CDR3: CASSYAYRGSGNTIYF. As DNA, the CDR3 is TGTGCCAGCAGCTACGCCTATAGGGGCTCTGGAAACACCATATATTTT. Filled out from reference TRBV7-9 and TRBJ1-3, the complete variable domain reads DTGVSQNPRHKITKRGQNVTFRCDPISEHNRLYWYRQTLGQGPEFLTYFQNEAQLEKSRLLSDRFSAERPKGSFSTLEIQRTEQGDSAMYLCASSYAYRGSGNTIYFGEGSWLTVV.

The chain carries TRBV11-2 and TRBJ2-7; TRBD1 matches at 8 bases. Losses at the gene ends were 1 base for V and 6 bases for J; bases not matched to a gene: 5. Per the germline V gene, CDR1 is SGHAT and CDR2 is FQNNGV. The CDR3 is 14 amino acids. In DNA, the CDR3 is TGTGCCAGCAGCTTAGGGACAGGGTTAGTCGAGCAGTACTTC. Its protein is CASSLGTGLVEQYF.

The V gene is TRBV7-3, the J gene TRBJ2-1, with D perhaps matching TRBD2 (5 bases). Deletions cut 1 base from V and 4 bases from J, with 14 bases between. Per the germline V gene, CDR1 is SGHTA and CDR2 is FQGTGA. The CDR3 extends over 16 amino acids. The CDR3 DNA reads TGTGCCAGCAGCTTAAACCCGGGAACCCAATACAATGAGCAGTTCTTC. Protein: CASSLNPGTQYNEQFF.

This clone was counted once. The CDR3: CAISRQGDTGELFF. The CDR3 coding sequence is TGTGCCATCAGTCGACAGGGAGACACCGGGGAGCTGTTTTTT. The J gene is TRBJ2-2, the V gene TRBV10-3; 7 nucleotides line up with TRBD1. The V gene end was trimmed by 5 bases and the J gene end by 3 bases; junction bases not matched to a gene: 3. There are 14 residues in the CDR3. The germline V gene encodes CDR1 ENHRY and CDR2 SYGVKD.

The chain has TRBV29-1 and TRBJ1-2; 7 positions agree with TRBD1. V lost 1 base, J lost 4 bases, and 6 bases stayed unmatched. The CDR3 is 14 residues long. CDR1 and CDR2 from the germline V gene are SQVTM and ANQGSEA. The CDR3 nucleotides read TGCAGCGTTGAAGCCAGGGGGAGGATCTATGGCTACACCTTC. Its translation: CSVEARGRIYGYTF.

V usage is TRBV19 and J usage is TRBJ2-7, with TRBD1 matching over 7 bases. The germline CDR1 and CDR2 sequences are LNHDA and SQIVND (reference sequence). Unmatched junction bases numbered 8, after V lost 3 bases and J lost 3 bases. The CDR3 is made up of 15 amino acids. CDR3 sequence reads: CASSILGGGDYEQYF. The CDR3 DNA follows: TGTGCCAGTAGTATTCTAGGGGGCGGCGACTACGAGCAGTACTTC.

The chain combines TRBV20-1 with TRBJ2-1; 8 bases match TRBD2. Unmatched junction bases numbered 7, after V lost 3 bases and J lost 9 bases. CDR1 and CDR2 (germline): DFQATT, SNEGSKA (reference sequence). This CDR3 region has 13 residues. CDR3 in amino acids: CSASSGVRGEQFF. DNA for the CDR3: TGCAGTGCTAGTAGCGGGGTAAGAGGTGAGCAGTTCTTC.

The chain uses TRBV5-6 and TRBJ2-5; no clear D. The CDR3 loop spans 15 amino acids. The ends were cut back, 0 bases at V and 2 bases at J, with 11 bases in the middle. Per the germline V gene, CDR1 is SGHDT and CDR2 is YYEEEE. The CDR3 sequence: CASSLAQAQQETQYF. The CDR3 coding sequence is TGTGCCAGCAGCTTGGCCCAAGCCCAACAAGAGACCCAGTACTTC.

The J gene is TRBJ1-1, the V gene TRBV19, with TRBD1 identical over 8 bases. Looked up from germline, CDR1 is LNHDA and CDR2 is SQIVND (reference sequence). Trimming at V came to 3 bases and at J to 2 bases, leaving 5 bases not matched to a gene. This CDR3 has 15 residues. This chain's CDR3 is CASSITGQGNTEAFF. CDR3 nucleotides: TGTGCCAGTAGTATTACCGGACAGGGAAACACTGAAGCTTTCTTT.

CDR3 loop: CASAQASGARYEQYF. The DNA for the CDR3 is TGTGCCAGCGCTCAAGCTAGCGGGGCCCGCTACGAGCAGTACTTC. This sequence joins TRBV3-1 (or the pseudogene TRBV3-2) and TRBJ2-7; 9 bases are a match to TRBD2. Trimming cost V 8 bases and J 3 bases; bases outside gene matches: 11. CDR3 length: 15 amino acids. Germline V gene lookup returns CDR1 LGHDT and CDR2 YNNKEL (reference sequence).

This sequence joins TRBV27 and TRBJ1-2; 10 bases match TRBD1. After removal of 1 base from V and 8 bases from J, the junction contained 4 bases not matched to a gene. The germline V gene has CDR1 MNHEY and CDR2 SMNVEV (reference sequence). The CDR3 contains 14 residues. CDR3 nucleotides: TGTGCCAGCAGTTTATTGGGACAGGGGTGGGGCTACACCTTC. Translated: CASSLLGQGWGYTF.

The V call is TRBV6-5, the J call TRBJ2-3, with TRBD1 identical over 9 bases. J gave up 4 bases and V 8 bases, and 10 bases lay outside the gene matches. The CDR3 loop spans 15 amino acids. The germline V gene encodes CDR1 MNHEY and CDR2 SVGAGI. The CDR3 DNA reads as TGTGCCAGCTCCAGCCCGGGACAGGGATCAGATACGCAGTATTTT. As protein: CASSSPGQGSDTQYF.

The chain links TRBV11-3 to TRBJ2-2; tentatively, D is TRBD2 (5 bases). This CDR3 has 14 residues. Trimming removed 2 bases from V and 4 bases from J, with 8 bases in between. Germline CDR1 and CDR2: SGHNT and YENEEA. The CDR3 bases are TGTGCCAGCAGCTTAACGGGGTTCACCGGGGAGCTGTTTTTT. Its translation is CASSLTGFTGELFF.

This clone was recorded only once. This sequence joins TRBV19 and TRBJ2-1; TRBD1 is a possible D gene (6 bases). The CDR3 sequence is 15 residues long. V shed 6 bases and J shed 7 bases, with 19 bases lying between them. From germline, CDR1 is LNHDA and CDR2 SQIVND (reference sequence). CDR3 sequence reads: CASSHRDRLGNEQFF. The DNA for the CDR3 is TGTGCCAGTAGCCACCGAGACAGGTTGGGGAATGAGCAGTTCTTC.

This chain connects TRBV30 to TRBJ1-2; 9 bases are a match to TRBD1. Trimming took 2 bases from V and 7 from J; bases not matched to a gene: 8. Germline CDR1 is GTSNPN and CDR2 is SVGIG (reference sequence). The CDR3 consists of 14 residues. CDR3 bases: TGTGCCTGGAGTTCCGGGACAGGGTCACCTGGCTACACCTTC. Residues: CAWSSGTGSPGYTF.

The chain combines TRBV11-3 with TRBJ1-1; D is ambiguous. The CDR3 runs 11 residues. The germline CDR1 and CDR2 sequences are SGHNT and YENEEA. The V end lost 5 bases, the J end lost 4 bases, and 5 bases lay between the germline ends. The CDR3 sequence is CASSVSTEAFF. CDR3 nucleotide sequence: TGTGCCAGCAGCGTGAGCACTGAAGCTTTCTTT.

This clone was found once. This sequence joins TRBV2 and TRBJ2-2, with D maybe TRBD1 (6 bases). The germline CDR1 and CDR2 sequences are SNHLY and FYNNEI. V was clipped by 7 bases and J by 5 bases, with 11 bases between them. The CDR3 covers 13 residues. CDR3 loop: CASTQGRTGELFF. DNA of the CDR3: TGTGCCAGCACCCAGGGGAGAACCGGGGAGCTGTTTTTT.

The chain joins TRBV13 to TRBJ2-5; D might be TRBD2 (6 bases). V shed 5 bases and J shed 4 bases, with 11 bases lying between them. This CDR3 contains 13 residues. The V gene's germline CDR1 is PRHDT and CDR2 FYEKMQ (reference sequence). The CDR3 here is CASSTGGAETQYF. The CDR3 bases are TGTGCCAGCAGCACAGGCGGGGCAGAGACCCAGTACTTC.

To note about this clone: Within the sample, other DNA sequences also encode this same CDR3. CDR3 coding DNA: TGTGCCAGCAGTTACTCCGGGGTGAACACTGAAGCTTTCTTT. This translates into CASSYSGVNTEAFF. This rearrangement joins TRBV6-5 to TRBJ1-1; D call uncertain. Trimming cost V 0 bases and J 0 bases, with 5 bases left between them. CDR1 is MNHEY and CDR2 is SVGAGI in the germline V gene. This CDR3 contains 14 residues.

This clone appeared once. The chain recombines TRBV2 with TRBJ1-2; maybe TRBD1 (6 bases). The CDR3 runs 11 residues. The V end was cut by 6 bases, the J end by 7 bases, with 9 bases between. The germline CDR1 and CDR2 sequences are SNHLY and FYNNEI. This CDR3 is CASRVDSGYTF. CDR3 in DNA: TGTGCCAGCAGAGTGGACAGTGGCTACACCTTC.

The rearrangement joins TRBV2 to TRBJ2-6; TRBD1 might be the D (6 bases). The CDR3 has 15 residues. With 6 bases removed from V and 0 bases from J, the gap between germline ends came to 9 bases. From germline, CDR1 is SNHLY and CDR2 FYNNEI. CDR3 nucleotide sequence: TGTGCCAGCAGAAGGGGGAACTCTGGGGCCAACGTCCTGACTTTC. The encoded protein is CASRRGNSGANVLTF.